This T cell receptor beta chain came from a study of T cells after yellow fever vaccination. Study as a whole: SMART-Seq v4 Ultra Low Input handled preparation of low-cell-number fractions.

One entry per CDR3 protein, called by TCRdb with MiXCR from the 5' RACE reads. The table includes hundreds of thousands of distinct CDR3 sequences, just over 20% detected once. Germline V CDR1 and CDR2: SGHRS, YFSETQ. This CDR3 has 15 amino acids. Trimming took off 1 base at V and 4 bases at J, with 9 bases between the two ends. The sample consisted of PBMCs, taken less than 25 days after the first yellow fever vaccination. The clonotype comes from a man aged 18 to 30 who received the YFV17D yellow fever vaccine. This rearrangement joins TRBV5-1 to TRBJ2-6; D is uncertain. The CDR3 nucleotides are TGCGCCAGCAGCTTGCAAAGGTCCGGGGCCAACGTCCTGACTTTC. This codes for CASSLQRSGANVLTF.